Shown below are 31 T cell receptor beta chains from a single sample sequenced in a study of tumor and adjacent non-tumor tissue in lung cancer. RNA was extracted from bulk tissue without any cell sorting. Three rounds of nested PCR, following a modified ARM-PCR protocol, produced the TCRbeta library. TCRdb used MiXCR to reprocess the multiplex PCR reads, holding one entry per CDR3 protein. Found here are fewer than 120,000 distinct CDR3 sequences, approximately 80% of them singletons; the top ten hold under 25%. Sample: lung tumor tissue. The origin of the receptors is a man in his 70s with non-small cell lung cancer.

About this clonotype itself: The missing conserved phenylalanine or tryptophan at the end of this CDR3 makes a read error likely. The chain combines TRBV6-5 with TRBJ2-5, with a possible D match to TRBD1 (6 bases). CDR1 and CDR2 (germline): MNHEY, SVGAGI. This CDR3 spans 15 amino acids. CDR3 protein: CASSFHSDRPETQYS. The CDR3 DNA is TGTGCAAGCAGCTTCCATTCGGACAGACCAGAGACCCAGTACTCC.

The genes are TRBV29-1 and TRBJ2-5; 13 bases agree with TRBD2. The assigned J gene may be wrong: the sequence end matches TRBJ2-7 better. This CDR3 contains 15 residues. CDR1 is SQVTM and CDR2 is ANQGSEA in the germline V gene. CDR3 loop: CSATGLAGSLSEQYF. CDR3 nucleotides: TGCAGCGCAACGGGACTAGCGGGATCACTAAGCGAGCAGTACTTC.

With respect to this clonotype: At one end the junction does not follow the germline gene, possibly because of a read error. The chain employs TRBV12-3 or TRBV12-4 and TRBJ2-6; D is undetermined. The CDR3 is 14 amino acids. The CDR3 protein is CASTISSGVNVLTF. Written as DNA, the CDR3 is TGTGCTAGCACCATATCATCTGGGGTCAACGTCCTGACTTTC.

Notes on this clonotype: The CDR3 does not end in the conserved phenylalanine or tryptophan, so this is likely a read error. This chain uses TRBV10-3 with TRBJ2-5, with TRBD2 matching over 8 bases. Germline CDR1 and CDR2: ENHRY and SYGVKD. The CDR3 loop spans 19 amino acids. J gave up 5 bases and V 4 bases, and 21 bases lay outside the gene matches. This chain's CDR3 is CAISARPSTSVIAVETQYL. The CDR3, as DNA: TGTGCCATCAGTGCTCGTCCTTCGACTAGCGTAATTGCTGTGGAGACCCAGTACTTA.

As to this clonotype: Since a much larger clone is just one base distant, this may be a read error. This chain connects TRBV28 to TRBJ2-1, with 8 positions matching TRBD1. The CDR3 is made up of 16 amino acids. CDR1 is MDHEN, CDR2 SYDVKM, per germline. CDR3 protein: CTSRKYTGGLYNEQFF. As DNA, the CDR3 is TGTACCAGCAGGAAATATACAGGGGGACTCTACAATGAGCAGTTCTTC.

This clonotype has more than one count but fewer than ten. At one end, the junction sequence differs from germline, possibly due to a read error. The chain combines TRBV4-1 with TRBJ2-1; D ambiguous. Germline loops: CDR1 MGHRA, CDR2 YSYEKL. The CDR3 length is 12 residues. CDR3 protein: CASSQVGNEQLF. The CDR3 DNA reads TGCGCCAGCAGCCAAGTAGGTAATGAGCAGTTATTC.

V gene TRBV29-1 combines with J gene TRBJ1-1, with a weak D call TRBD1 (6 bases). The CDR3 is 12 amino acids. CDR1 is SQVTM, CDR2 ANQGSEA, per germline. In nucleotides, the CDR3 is TGCAGAGTCTGGGTACAGGGCACTGAAGCTTTCTTT. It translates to CRVWVQGTEAFF.

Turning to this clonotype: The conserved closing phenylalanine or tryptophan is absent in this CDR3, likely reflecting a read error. Here the CDR3 DNA reads TGCAGCTTTTCCGAACAGGGGGTAGATGGCTACACCGTC. Protein sequence: CSFSEQGVDGYTV. This chain joins TRBV29-1 and TRBJ1-2, with 8 bases fitting TRBD1. This CDR3 spans 13 amino acids. The J segment lost 6 bases and the V segment lost 8 bases, leaving 11 bases of the junction unmatched. CDR1 SQVTM and CDR2 ANQGSEA come from the germline V gene.

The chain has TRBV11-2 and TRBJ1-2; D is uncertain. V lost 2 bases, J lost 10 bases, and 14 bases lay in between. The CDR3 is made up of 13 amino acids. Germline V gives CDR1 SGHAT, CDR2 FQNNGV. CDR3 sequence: CASSLLGADVYTF. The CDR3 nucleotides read TGTGCCAGCAGCTTATTGGGAGCGGATGTCTACACCTTC.

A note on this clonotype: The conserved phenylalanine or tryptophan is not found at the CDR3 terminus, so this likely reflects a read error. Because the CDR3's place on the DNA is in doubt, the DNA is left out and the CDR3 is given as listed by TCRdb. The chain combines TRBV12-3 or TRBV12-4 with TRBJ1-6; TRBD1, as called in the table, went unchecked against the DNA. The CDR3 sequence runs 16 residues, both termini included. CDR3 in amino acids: CAGTSGTGGYNSPFHS.

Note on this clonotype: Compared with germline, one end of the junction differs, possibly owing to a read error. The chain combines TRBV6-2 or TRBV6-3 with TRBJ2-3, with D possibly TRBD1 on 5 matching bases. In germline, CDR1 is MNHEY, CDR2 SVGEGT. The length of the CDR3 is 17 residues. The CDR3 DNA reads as TGTGGCAGCAGTTACCCGATGACAGTAGACCACCAGGATATGCAGTATTTT. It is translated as CGSSYPMTVDHQDMQYF.

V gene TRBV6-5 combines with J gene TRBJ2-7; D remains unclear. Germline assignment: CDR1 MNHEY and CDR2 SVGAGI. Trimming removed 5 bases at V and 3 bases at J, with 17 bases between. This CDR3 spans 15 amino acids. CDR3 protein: CASSHSGPDIYEQYF. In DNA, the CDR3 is TGTGCCAGCAGTCATTCCGGGCCAGACATCTACGAGCAGTACTTC.

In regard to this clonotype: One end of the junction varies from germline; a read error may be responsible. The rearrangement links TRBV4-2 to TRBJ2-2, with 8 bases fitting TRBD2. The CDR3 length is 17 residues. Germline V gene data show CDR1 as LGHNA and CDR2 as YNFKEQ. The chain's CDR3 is CGSSRYGREANTGELFF. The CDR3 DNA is TGTGGCAGCAGCCGGTATGGGCGGGAGGCCAATACCGGGGAGCTGTTTTTT.

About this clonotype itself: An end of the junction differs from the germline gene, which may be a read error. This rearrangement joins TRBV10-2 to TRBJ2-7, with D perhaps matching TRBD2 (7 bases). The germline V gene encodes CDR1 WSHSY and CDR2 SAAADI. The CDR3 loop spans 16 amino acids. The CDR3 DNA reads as TGCGTCAGCAGTGAGGGGTTCGGGGGGCGCAGCGACGAGCAGTACTTC. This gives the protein CVSSEGFGGRSDEQYF.

This chain's CDR3 is CASCDILNTEAFF. The CDR3 DNA is TGTGCTAGCTGTGACATACTGAACACTGAAGCTTTCTTT. V gene TRBV6-5 combines with J gene TRBJ1-1; the D is unclear. CDR3 length: 13 amino acids. CDR1 is MNHEY, CDR2 SVGAGI, per germline.

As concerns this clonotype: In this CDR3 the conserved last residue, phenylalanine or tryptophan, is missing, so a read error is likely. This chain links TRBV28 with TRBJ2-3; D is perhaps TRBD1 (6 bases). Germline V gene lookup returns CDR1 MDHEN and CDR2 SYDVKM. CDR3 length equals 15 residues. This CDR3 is CARSLRQGTTDTQYI. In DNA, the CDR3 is TGTGCCAGGAGTTTACGGCAGGGGACCACAGATACGCAGTATATT.

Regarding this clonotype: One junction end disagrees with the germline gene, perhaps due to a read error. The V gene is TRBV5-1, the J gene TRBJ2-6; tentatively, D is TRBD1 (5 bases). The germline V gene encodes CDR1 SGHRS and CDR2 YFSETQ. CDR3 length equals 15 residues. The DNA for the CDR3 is TGCGCCAGCAGTTTGGTTTACTCTGGGGCCAAGGTCCTGACTTTC. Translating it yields CASSLVYSGAKVLTF.

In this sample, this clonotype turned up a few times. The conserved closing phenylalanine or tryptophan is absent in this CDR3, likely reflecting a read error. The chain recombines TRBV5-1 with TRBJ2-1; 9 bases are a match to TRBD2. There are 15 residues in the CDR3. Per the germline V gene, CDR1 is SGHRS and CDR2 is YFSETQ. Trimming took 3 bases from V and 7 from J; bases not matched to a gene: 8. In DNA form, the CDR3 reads TGCGCCAGCAGCTGGGGCGGGGGGGCTCGAAATGAGCAGTTCTTG. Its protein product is CASSWGGGARNEQFL.

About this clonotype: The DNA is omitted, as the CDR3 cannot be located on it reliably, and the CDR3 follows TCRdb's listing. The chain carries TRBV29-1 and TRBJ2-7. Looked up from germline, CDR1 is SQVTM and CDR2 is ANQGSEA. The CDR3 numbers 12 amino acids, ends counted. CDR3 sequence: CRVGDGSYQLYF.

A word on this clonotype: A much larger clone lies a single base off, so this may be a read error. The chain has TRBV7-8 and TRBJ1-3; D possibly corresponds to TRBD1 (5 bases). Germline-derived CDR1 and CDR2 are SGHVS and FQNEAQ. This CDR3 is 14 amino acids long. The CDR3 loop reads CASILMGAGNTIYF. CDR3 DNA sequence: TGTGCCAGCATCTTAATGGGGGCTGGAAACACCATATATTTT.

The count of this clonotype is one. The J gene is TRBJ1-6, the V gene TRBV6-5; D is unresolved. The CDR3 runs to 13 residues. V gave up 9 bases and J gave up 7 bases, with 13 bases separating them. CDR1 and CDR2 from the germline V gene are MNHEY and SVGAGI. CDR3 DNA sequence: TGTGCCAGGAGTGATAGATTAAATTCACCCCTCCACTTT. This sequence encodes CARSDRLNSPLHF.

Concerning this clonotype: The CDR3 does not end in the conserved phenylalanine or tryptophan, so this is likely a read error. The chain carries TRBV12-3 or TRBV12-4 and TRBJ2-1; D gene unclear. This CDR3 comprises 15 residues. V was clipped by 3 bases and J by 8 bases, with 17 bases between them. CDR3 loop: CASSFGRVSMDEQFL. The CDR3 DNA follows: TGTGCCAGCAGTTTCGGACGCGTAAGTATGGATGAGCAGTTCTTA.

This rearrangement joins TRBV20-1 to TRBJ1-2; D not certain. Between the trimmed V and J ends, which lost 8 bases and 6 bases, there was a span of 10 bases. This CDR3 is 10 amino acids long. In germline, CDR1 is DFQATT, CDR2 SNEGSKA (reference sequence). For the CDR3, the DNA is TGCAGTACTATAGGAGATGGCTACACCTTC. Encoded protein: CSTIGDGYTF.

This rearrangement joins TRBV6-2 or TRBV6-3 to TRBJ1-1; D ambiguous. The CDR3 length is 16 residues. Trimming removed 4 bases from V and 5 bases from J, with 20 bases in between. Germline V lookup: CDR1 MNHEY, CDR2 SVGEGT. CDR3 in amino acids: CASSFTHGARGTEAFF. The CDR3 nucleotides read TGTGCCAGCAGTTTCACTCACGGAGCAAGAGGGACTGAAGCTTTCTTT.

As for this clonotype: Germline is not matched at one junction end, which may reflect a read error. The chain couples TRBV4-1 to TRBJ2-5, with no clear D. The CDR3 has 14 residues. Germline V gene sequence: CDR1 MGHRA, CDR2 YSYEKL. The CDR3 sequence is CGSSPWTTQETQYF. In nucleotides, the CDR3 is TGCGGCAGCAGTCCCTGGACGACCCAAGAGACCCAGTACTTC.

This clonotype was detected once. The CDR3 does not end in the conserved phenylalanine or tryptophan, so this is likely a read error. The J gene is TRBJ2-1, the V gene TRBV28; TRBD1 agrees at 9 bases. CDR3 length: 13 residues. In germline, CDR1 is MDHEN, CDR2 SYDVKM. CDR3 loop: CASTRDRAVEQFL. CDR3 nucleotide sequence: TGTGCTAGCACCCGGGACAGGGCGGTTGAGCAGTTCTTA.

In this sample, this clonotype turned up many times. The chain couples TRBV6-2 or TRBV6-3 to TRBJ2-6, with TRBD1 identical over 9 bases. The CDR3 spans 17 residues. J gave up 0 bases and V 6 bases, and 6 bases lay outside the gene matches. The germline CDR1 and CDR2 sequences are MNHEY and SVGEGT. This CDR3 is CASRTGGLISGANVLTF. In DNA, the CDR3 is TGTGCCAGCAGGACAGGGGGGTTGATCTCTGGGGCCAACGTCCTGACTTTC.

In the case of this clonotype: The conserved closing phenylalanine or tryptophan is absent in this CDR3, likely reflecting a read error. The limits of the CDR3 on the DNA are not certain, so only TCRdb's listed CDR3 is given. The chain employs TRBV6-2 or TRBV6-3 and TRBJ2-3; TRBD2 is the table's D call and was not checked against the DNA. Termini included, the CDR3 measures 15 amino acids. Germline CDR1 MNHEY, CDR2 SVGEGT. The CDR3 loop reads CASSNSGRVSDTYYL.

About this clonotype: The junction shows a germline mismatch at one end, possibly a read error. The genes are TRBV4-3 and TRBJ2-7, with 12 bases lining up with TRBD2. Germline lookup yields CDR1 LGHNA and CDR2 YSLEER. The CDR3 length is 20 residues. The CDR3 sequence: CTSSQEMGLAGPEGSYEQYF. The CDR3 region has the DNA TGCACCAGCAGCCAAGAAATGGGACTAGCGGGTCCCGAGGGCTCCTACGAGCAGTACTTC.

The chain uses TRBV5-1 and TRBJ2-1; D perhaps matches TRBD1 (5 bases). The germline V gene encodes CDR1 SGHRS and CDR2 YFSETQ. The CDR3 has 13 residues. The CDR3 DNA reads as TGCGCTAGTAGCTTGGTAGTTGACAGTGAGCAGTTCTTC. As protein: CASSLVVDSEQFF.

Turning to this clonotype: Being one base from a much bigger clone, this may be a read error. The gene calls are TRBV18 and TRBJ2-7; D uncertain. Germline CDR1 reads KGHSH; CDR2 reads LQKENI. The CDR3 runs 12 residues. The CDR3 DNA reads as TGTGCCAGATCACTTTCACGTTACGAGCAGTACTTC. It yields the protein CARSLSRYEQYF.